The 7 T cell receptor beta chains listed next were all sequenced from one sample in a study of identical twins. TCRdb called the 5' RACE reads again in MiXCR, with one record for every CDR3 protein. The table includes roughly 1,500,000 distinct CDR3 sequences, around 29% detected once. The sample comprised cord blood. These receptors were taken from a newborn girl in good health.

A few counts support this clonotype. The rearrangement links TRBV20-1 to TRBJ2-4; either TRBD1 or TRBD2 may fit D (6 bases each). Per the germline V gene, CDR1 is DFQATT and CDR2 is SNEGSKA (reference sequence). Between the trimmed V and J ends, which lost 3 bases and 0 bases, there was a span of 12 bases. The CDR3 covers 15 residues. CDR3 protein: CSARSGARAKNIQYF. The CDR3 region has the DNA TGCAGTGCTAGGTCGGGGGCAAGAGCCAAAAACATTCAGTACTTC.

The CDR3 reads CASSPQAGGGHEQYF. Here the CDR3 DNA reads TGTGCCAGCAGCCCCCAAGCCGGGGGGGGCCACGAGCAGTACTTC. The chain carries TRBV7-2 and TRBJ2-7; 8 bases fit TRBD2. The CDR3 covers 15 residues. The V and J ends lost 5 bases and 5 bases, in that order; junction bases with no gene match: 11. Germline V gene data show CDR1 as SGHTA and CDR2 as FQGNSA. Full variable domain (missing parts from reference TRBV7-2 and TRBJ2-7): GAGVSQSPSNKVTEKGKDVELRCDPISGHTALYWYRQSLGQGLEFLIYFQGNSAPDKSGLPSDRFSAERTGGSVSTLTIQRTQQEDSAVYLCASSPQAGGGHEQYFGPGTRLTVT.

The rearrangement links TRBV14 to TRBJ1-1; D is perhaps TRBD1 (5 bases). V lost 2 bases and J 2 bases, leaving 15 bases between the germline ends. The CDR3 sequence is 16 residues long. Germline CDR1 and CDR2: SGHDN and FVKESK. In DNA form, the CDR3 reads TGTGCCAGCAGCCAAAATCTATGGGGGGACAACACTGAAGCTTTCTTT. Translating gives CASSQNLWGDNTEAFF.

This clonotype came up a few times. V and J are TRBV12-3 or TRBV12-4 and TRBJ1-6; perhaps TRBD1 as D (6 bases). The CDR3 is 15 amino acids. V lost 1 base, J lost 9 bases, and 13 bases lay in between. CDR3 sequence: CASSLGRGAGSPLHF. The CDR3 DNA reads TGTGCCAGCAGTTTAGGACGGGGGGCGGGTTCACCCCTCCACTTT.

This clonotype has just a few counts. As DNA, the CDR3 is TGTGCCAGCAGTGAAGGGCTAGGTACTTACAATGAGCAGTTCTTC. It yields the protein CASSEGLGTYNEQFF. J is TRBJ2-1 and V is TRBV6-1; D remains unclear. This CDR3 is 15 amino acids long. CDR1 is MNHNS and CDR2 is SASEGT in the germline V gene. The V and J ends lost 1 base and 4 bases respectively, with 11 bases between them.

The rearrangement uses TRBV4-1 and TRBJ1-2, with D possibly matching TRBD1 (5 bases). Germline CDR1 and CDR2: MGHRA and YSYEKL. The ends were cut back, 2 bases at V and 8 bases at J, with 18 bases in the middle. The CDR3 is 15 amino acids. The CDR3 sequence: CASSQIIQGRDGYTF. The CDR3, as DNA: TGCGCCAGCAGCCAAATAATCCAGGGAAGAGACGGCTACACCTTC.

This clonotype appeared a few times. This chain joins TRBV20-1 and TRBJ2-3; D might be TRBD2 (5 bases). Trimming took off 1 base at V and 4 bases at J, with 9 bases between the two ends. Looked up from germline, CDR1 is DFQATT and CDR2 is SNEGSKA (reference sequence). The CDR3 covers 13 residues. The CDR3 loop reads CSARGTPSDTQYF. CDR3 sequence (DNA): TGCAGTGCTAGAGGGACTCCCTCAGATACGCAGTATTTT.